A selection of T cell receptor beta chains follows, all from one sample in a study of T cell responses to AZD1222 COVID-19 vaccine. Only in-frame clones appear in the TCRdb table, and some are missing; sequencing was by immunoSEQ multiplex PCR. The table has 150,000 to 160,000 clones, around 90% seen once. Source: peripheral blood, taken on day 0 of AZD1222 vaccination. Every receptor here comes from an adult in good health. The CDR3 runs from the conserved cysteine through the conserved F or W. Clone size is not always given. Where it is, it says once, few, many or a class for expanded clones.

>-|TRBV6-2/TRBV6-3|TRBJ1-1
CASSFRQGPMNTEAFF
>few|TRBV5-4|TRBJ2-2
CASTKLLTSGAITGELFF
>-|TRBV9|TRBJ1-2
CASSKTGQGASFSGYTF
>-|TRBV7-9|TRBJ1-1
CASSLAETGIEAFF
>-|TRBV7-7|TRBJ2-3
CASSYQTGGGDTQYF
>-|TRBV5-4|TRBJ2-4
CASSLEGGAKNIQYF
>-|TRBV5-6|TRBJ2-1
CASSLYRGEYNEQFF
>-|TRBV6-5|TRBJ1-5
CASRPLGTGDQPQHF
>once|TRBV12-5|TRBJ2-1
CASGLAGGYNEQFF
>once|TRBV12-3/TRBV12-4|TRBJ2-3
CASSLGHTDTQYF
>-|TRBV7-8|TRBJ1-2
CASSSGPEYGYTF
>-|TRBV5-4|TRBJ1-2
CASRPERGRVNYGYTF
>-|TRBV6-2/TRBV6-3|TRBJ2-5
CASSQDRVQETQYF
>-|TRBV7-9|TRBJ1-1
CASSFQGRGTEAFF
>few|TRBV6-2/TRBV6-3|TRBJ2-3
CASSYMASGGPDTQYF
>many|TRBV7-9|TRBJ1-4
CASSQGSNEKLFF
>-|TRBV2|TRBJ2-7
CASSGGQGMYYEQYF
>-|TRBV6-5|TRBJ1-1
CASSYRLAERGAFF
>-|TRBV2|TRBJ1-1
CARGTEMNTEAFF
>-|TRBV2|TRBJ2-1
CASSGERSYNEQFF
>once|TRBV10-3|TRBJ1-4
CAISELGDKLFF
>-|TRBV11-2|TRBJ1-6
CASSFEGEESPLHF
>-|TRBV10-3|TRBJ2-5
CAIGDPQYETQYF
>-|TRBV5-4|TRBJ1-4
CASSLGLAGNEKLFF
>once|TRBV5-1|TRBJ1-1
CASSPRLENTEAFF
>-|TRBV7-2|TRBJ2-3
CASSQAGGTAWTDTQYF
>-|TRBV3-1/TRBV3-2|TRBJ2-7
CASSQASGGSYEQYF
>once|TRBV5-6|TRBJ2-5
CASSFSGETQYF
>-|TRBV28|TRBJ2-2
CASQITQGRGELFF
>-|TRBV4-1|TRBJ2-3
CASSQEGVASSTQYF
>once|TRBV21-1|TRBJ2-3
CASGVSGGRDTQYF
>-|TRBV11-3|TRBJ1-1
CASSLHPNTEAFF